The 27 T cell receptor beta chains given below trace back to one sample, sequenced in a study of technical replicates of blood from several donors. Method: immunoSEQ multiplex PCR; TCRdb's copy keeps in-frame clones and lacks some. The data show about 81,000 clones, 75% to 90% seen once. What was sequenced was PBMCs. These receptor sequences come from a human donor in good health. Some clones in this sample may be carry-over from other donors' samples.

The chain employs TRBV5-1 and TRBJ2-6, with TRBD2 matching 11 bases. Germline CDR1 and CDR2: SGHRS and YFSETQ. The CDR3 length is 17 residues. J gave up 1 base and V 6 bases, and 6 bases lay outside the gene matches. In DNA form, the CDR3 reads TGCGCCAGCACCGAACTAGCGGGAGTGTCTGGGGCCAACGTCCTGACTTTC. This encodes CASTELAGVSGANVLTF. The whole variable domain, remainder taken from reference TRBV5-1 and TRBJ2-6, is KAGVTQTPRYLIKTRGQQVTLSCSPISGHRSVSWYQQTPGQGLQFLFEYFSETQRNKGNFPGRFSGRQFSNSRSEMNVSTLELGDSALYLCASTELAGVSGANVLTFGAGSRLTVL.

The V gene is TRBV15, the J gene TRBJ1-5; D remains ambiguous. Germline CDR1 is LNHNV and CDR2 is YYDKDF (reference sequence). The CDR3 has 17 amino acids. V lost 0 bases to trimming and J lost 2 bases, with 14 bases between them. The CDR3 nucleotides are TGTGCCACCAGCAGAGATGGCGATACTAATCGCAATCAGCCCCAGCATTTT. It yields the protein CATSRDGDTNRNQPQHF.

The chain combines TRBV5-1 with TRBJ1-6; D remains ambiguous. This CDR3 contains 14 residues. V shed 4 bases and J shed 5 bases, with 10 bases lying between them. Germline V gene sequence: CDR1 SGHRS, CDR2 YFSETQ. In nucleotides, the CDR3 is TGCGCCAGCAGCCCTCGGCAGGATAATTCACCCCTCCACTTT. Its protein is CASSPRQDNSPLHF.

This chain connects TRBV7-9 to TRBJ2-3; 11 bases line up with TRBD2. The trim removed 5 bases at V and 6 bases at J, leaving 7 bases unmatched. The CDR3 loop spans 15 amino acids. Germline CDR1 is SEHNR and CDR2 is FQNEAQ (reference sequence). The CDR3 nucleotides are TGTGCCAGCAGCCCTCTAGCGGGAGGCGGGGATACGCAGTATTTT. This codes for CASSPLAGGGDTQYF.

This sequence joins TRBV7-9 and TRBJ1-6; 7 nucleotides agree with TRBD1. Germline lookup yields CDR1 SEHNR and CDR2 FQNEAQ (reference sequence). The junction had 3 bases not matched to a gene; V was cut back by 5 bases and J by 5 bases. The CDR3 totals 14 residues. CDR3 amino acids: CASSPQGNNSPLHF. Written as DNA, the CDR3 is TGTGCCAGCAGCCCACAGGGGAATAATTCACCCCTCCACTTT.

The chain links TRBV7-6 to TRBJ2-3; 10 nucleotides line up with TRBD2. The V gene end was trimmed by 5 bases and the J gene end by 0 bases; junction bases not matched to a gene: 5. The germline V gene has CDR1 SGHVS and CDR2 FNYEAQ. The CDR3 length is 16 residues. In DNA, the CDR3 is TGTGCCAGCAGCGGAGGACTAGCGGAAAGCACAGATACGCAGTATTTT. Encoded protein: CASSGGLAESTDTQYF.

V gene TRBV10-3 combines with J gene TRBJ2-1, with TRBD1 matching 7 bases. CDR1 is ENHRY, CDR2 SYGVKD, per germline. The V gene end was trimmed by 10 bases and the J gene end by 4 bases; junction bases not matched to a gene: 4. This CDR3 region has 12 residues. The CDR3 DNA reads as TGTGCCAGCCAGACAGGGTACAATGAGCAGTTCTTC. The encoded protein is CASQTGYNEQFF.

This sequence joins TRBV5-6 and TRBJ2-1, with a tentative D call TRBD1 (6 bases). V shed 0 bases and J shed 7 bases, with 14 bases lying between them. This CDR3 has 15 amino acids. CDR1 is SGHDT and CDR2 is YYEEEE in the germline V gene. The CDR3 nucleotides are TGTGCCAGCAGCTTGGTTCCGACAGGAGTAAATGAGCAGTTCTTC. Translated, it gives CASSLVPTGVNEQFF.

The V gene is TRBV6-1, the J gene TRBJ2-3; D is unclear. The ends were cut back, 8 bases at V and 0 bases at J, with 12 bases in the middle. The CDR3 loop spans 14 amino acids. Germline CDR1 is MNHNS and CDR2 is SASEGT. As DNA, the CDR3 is TGTGCCAGCGAAGATACGGTCAGCACAGATACGCAGTATTTT. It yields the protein CASEDTVSTDTQYF.

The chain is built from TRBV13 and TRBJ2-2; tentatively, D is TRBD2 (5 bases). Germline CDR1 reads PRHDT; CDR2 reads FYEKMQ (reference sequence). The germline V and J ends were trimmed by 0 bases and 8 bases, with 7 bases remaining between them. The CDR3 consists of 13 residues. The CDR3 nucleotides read TGTGCCAGCAGCTTAGGGCTAGCTGGGGAGCTGTTTTTT. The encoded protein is CASSLGLAGELFF.

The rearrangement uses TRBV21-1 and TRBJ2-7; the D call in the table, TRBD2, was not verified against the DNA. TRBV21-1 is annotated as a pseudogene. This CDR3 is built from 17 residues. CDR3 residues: CASSKDGRPYPIYEQYF. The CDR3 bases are TGTGCCAGCAGCAAAGACGGGAGGCCTTATCCAATCTACGAGCAGTACTTC.

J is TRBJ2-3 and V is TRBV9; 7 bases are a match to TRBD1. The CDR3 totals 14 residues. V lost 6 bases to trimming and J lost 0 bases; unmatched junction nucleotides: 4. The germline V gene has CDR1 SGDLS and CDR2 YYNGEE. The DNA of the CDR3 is TGTGCCAGCAAACGGGGACAGAGCACAGATACGCAGTATTTT. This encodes CASKRGQSTDTQYF.

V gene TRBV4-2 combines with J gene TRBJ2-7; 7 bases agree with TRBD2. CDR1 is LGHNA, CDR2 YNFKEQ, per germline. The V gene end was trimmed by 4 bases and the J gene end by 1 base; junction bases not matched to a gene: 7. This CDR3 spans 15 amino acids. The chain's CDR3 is CASSPQRDRSYEQYF. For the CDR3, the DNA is TGTGCCAGCAGCCCGCAGCGGGACCGGTCCTACGAGCAGTACTTC.

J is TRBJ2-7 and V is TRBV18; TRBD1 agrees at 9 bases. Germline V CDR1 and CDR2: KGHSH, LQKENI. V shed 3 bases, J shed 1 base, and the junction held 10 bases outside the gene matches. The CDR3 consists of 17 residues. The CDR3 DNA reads TGTGCCAGCTCACCCGGGGGGCCCGGGACAGGGTCCTACGAGCAGTACTTC. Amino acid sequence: CASSPGGPGTGSYEQYF.

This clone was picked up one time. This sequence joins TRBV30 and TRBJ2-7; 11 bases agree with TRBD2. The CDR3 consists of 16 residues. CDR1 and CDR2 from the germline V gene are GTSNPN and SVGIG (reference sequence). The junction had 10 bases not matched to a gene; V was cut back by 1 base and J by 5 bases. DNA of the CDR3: TGTGCCTGGAGTGGCCTCTCACTAGCGGGAGCCAACGAGCAGTACTTC. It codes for CAWSGLSLAGANEQYF.

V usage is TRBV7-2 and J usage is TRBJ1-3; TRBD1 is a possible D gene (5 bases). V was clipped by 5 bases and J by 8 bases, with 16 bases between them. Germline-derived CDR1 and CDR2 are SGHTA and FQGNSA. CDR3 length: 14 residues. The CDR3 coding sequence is TGTGCCAGCAGCACACGTCCAGGGCAAGACACCATATATTTT. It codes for CASSTRPGQDTIYF.

The CDR3 DNA reads TGTGCCAGCAGCTTGGTACAGGGGAGCACCGGGGAGCTGTTTTTT. Translated: CASSLVQGSTGELFF. The chain uses TRBV5-4 and TRBJ2-2; 7 positions agree with TRBD1. The J segment lost 4 bases and the V segment lost 0 bases, leaving 3 bases of the junction unmatched. Germline CDR1 and CDR2: SGHNT and YYREEE (reference sequence). The CDR3 consists of 15 residues.

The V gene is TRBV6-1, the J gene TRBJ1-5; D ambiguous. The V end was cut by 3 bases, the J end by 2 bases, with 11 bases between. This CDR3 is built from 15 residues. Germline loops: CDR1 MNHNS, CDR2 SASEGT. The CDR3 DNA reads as TGTGCCAGCAGTGAGTCGGGGAATCGCAATCAGCCCCAGCATTTT. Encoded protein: CASSESGNRNQPQHF.

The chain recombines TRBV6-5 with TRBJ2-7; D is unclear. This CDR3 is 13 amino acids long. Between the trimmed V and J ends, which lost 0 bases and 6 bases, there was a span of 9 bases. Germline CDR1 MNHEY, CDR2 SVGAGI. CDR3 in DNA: TGTGCCAGCAGTTACTCGAAAAGTAGCGAGCAGTACTTC. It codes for CASSYSKSSEQYF.

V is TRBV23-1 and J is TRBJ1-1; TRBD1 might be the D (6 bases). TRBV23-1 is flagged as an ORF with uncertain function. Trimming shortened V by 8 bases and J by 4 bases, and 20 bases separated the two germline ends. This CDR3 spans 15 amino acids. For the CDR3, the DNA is TGCGCCAGCCCCCAGGGGCCTGAGGAAAGCACTGAAGCTTTCTTT. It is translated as CASPQGPEESTEAFF.

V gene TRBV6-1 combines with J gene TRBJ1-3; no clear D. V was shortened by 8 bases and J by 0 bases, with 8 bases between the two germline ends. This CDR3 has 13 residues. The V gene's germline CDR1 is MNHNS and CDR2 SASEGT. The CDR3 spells CASRDISGNTIYF. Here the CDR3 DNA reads TGTGCCAGCCGCGATATCTCTGGAAACACCATATATTTT.

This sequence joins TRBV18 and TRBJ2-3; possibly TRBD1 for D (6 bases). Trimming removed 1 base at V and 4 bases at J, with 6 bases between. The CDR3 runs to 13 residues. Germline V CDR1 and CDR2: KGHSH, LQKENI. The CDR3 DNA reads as TGTGCCAGCTCACCACAGGGGGCAGATACGCAGTATTTT. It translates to CASSPQGADTQYF.

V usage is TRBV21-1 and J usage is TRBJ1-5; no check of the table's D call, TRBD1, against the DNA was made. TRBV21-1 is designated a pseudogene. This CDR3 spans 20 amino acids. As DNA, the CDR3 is TGTGCCAGCAGCCTCGTGGGCGGGGACAGGGGGCGAGGGAGCAATCAGCCCCAGCATTTT. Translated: CASSLVGGDRGRGSNQPQHF.

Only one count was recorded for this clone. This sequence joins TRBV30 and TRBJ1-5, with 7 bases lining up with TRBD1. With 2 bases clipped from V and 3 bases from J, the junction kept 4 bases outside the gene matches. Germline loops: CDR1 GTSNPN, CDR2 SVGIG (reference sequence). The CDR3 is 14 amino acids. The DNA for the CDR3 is TGTGCCTGGAGTCGAGGGACAGACAATCAGCCCCAGCATTTT. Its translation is CAWSRGTDNQPQHF.

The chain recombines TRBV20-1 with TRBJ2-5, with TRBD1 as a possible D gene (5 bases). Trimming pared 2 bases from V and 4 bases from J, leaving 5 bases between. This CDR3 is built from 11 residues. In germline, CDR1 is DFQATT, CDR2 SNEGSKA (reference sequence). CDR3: CSARQGETQYF. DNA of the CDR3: TGCAGTGCTAGACAGGGAGAGACCCAGTACTTC.

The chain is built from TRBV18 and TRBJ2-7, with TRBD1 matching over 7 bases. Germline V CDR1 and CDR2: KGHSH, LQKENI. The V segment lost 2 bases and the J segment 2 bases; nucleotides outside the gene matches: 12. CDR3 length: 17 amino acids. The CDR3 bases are TGTGCCAGCTCACCAGGGTTTATCGGGCAGGGGGCCTACGAGCAGTACTTC. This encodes CASSPGFIGQGAYEQYF.

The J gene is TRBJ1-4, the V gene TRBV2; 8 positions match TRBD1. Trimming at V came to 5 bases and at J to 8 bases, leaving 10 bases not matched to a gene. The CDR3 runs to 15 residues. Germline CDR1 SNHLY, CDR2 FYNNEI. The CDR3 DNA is TGTGCCAGCAGTACCCAGGGGGCGCGTAAGGAAAAACTGTTTTTT. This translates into CASSTQGARKEKLFF.